The 17 T cell receptor beta chains in this list originate from one sample, sequenced in a study of blood T cell repertoires in COVID-19. TCRdb's table, derived via immunoSEQ multiplex PCR, lists solely in-frame clones and lacks some. The sample has 150,000 to 200,000 clones, about four fifths seen once; the top ten hold 7.8%. Sequences were obtained from peripheral blood. The origin of the receptors is a woman in her sixties with COVID-19, enrolled during active disease.

A single count supports this clone. This chain joins TRBV7-3 and TRBJ2-6, with 12 positions matching TRBD2. The CDR3 has 21 amino acids. Trimming cost V 5 bases and J 1 base; bases outside gene matches: 15. CDR1 is SGHTA, CDR2 FQGTGA, per germline. The CDR3 protein is CASSNSPPLAGGSSGANVLTF. Here the CDR3 DNA reads TGTGCCAGCAGCAACTCTCCCCCACTAGCGGGGGGCTCTTCTGGGGCCAACGTCCTGACTTTC.

This chain connects TRBV21-1 to TRBJ2-1; TRBD2 is taken as the D call from the table, unchecked against the DNA. TRBV21-1 corresponds to a pseudogene. This CDR3 is 16 amino acids long. The CDR3 sequence is CASTPTSKGSYNEQFF. As DNA, the CDR3 is TGTGCCAGCACCCCGACTAGCAAGGGATCCTACAATGAGCAGTTCTTC.

This chain connects TRBV27 to TRBJ1-1, with D maybe TRBD1 (6 bases). V was pared by 5 bases and J by 10 bases, with 32 bases between. The germline V gene has CDR1 MNHEY and CDR2 SMNVEV (reference sequence). The CDR3 totals 18 residues. CDR3 DNA: TGTGCCAGCAGTCCAGGACGTACTTCCAGGGGTGGAGGTTGGGGAGCTTTCTTT. Residues: CASSPGRTSRGGGWGAFF.

This rearrangement joins TRBV11-2 to TRBJ2-1; 8 bases fit TRBD1. The CDR3 has 14 amino acids. CDR1 is SGHAT and CDR2 is FQNNGV in the germline V gene. J gave up 8 bases and V 3 bases, and 6 bases lay outside the gene matches. The CDR3 DNA sequence: TGTGCCAGCAGCTTTGGACAGGGCTTAGATGAGCAGTTCTTC. Protein: CASSFGQGLDEQFF.

The chain is built from TRBV6-5 and TRBJ2-7; weak D call: TRBD2 (5 bases). Per the germline V gene, CDR1 is MNHEY and CDR2 is SVGAGI. This CDR3 comprises 13 residues. V was pared by 8 bases and J by 0 bases, with 11 bases between. The CDR3 region has the DNA TGTGCCAGCGGAACGGGGAGCTCCTACGAGCAGTACGTC. It encodes CASGTGSSYEQYV.

The V and J genes are TRBV19 and TRBJ1-2; no reliable D call. Germline CDR1 is LNHDA and CDR2 is SQIVND (reference sequence). V was pared by 3 bases and J by 11 bases, with 13 bases between. The CDR3 is 12 residues long. CDR3 in amino acids: CASSIRKTAYTF. CDR3 DNA: TGTGCCAGTAGTATCCGAAAAACAGCATACACCTTC.

The V call is TRBV5-1, the J call TRBJ2-1; 9 nucleotides line up with TRBD1. This CDR3 has 15 residues. Per germline, CDR1 SGHRS and CDR2 YFSETQ. V shed 3 bases and J 4 bases; nucleotides not matched to a gene: 5. The CDR3 sequence: CASSSGTGSYNEQFF. DNA of the CDR3: TGCGCCAGCAGCTCCGGGACAGGGAGTTACAATGAGCAGTTCTTC. Looking up the rest from reference TRBV5-1 and TRBJ2-1 gives the full variable domain: KAGVTQTPRYLIKTRGQQVTLSCSPISGHRSVSWYQQTPGQGLQFLFEYFSETQRNKGNFPGRFSGRQFSNSRSEMNVSTLELGDSALYLCASSSGTGSYNEQFFGPGTRLTVL.

The rearrangement uses TRBV19 and TRBJ1-3; 10 bases align to TRBD1. The germline gives CDR1 LNHDA, CDR2 SQIVND (reference sequence). The CDR3 sequence is 14 residues long. The V gene end was trimmed by 9 bases and the J gene end by 10 bases; junction bases not matched to a gene: 12. The CDR3 bases are TGTGCCAGCTCCGGGACAGGGGTCAGTCGGACCATATATTTT. This translates into CASSGTGVSRTIYF.

The chain recombines TRBV2 with TRBJ1-1; maybe TRBD1 (6 bases). CDR3 length equals 13 residues. Trimming removed 7 bases at V and 0 bases at J, with 9 bases between. CDR1 is SNHLY, CDR2 FYNNEI, per germline. DNA of the CDR3: TGTGCCAGCAAGCAGGGGATGAACACTGAAGCTTTCTTT. Its protein is CASKQGMNTEAFF.

This clone has just a few counts. CDR3: CASSFVGRVGHQPQHF. DNA for the CDR3: TGTGCCAGCAGTTTTGTAGGGAGAGTTGGGCATCAGCCCCAGCATTTT. The chain has TRBV28 and TRBJ1-5; D is undetermined. Trimming removed 3 bases from V and 5 bases from J, with 17 bases in between. Germline V CDR1 and CDR2: MDHEN, SYDVKM. This CDR3 is 16 amino acids long.

This chain uses TRBV5-5 with TRBJ1-1, with D hard to call. The CDR3 has 14 amino acids. Trimming stripped 1 base from V and 4 bases from J, with 11 bases between. Germline lookup yields CDR1 SGHKS and CDR2 YYEKEE (reference sequence). The CDR3 nucleotides are TGTGCCAGCAGCTTGCGGGGTTTGGGCACTGAAGCTTTCTTT. This translates into CASSLRGLGTEAFF.

V is TRBV5-1 and J is TRBJ2-1; the match to TRBD2 covers 12 bases. Germline assignment: CDR1 SGHRS and CDR2 YFSETQ. Unmatched junction bases numbered 4, after V lost 3 bases and J lost 0 bases. This CDR3 is built from 17 residues. CDR3 protein: CASSSGTSGYSYNEQFF. DNA for the CDR3: TGCGCCAGCAGCTCCGGGACTAGCGGGTACTCCTACAATGAGCAGTTCTTC. Together with reference TRBV5-1 and TRBJ2-1, the CDR3 gives the full variable domain: KAGVTQTPRYLIKTRGQQVTLSCSPISGHRSVSWYQQTPGQGLQFLFEYFSETQRNKGNFPGRFSGRQFSNSRSEMNVSTLELGDSALYLCASSSGTSGYSYNEQFFGPGTRLTVL.

The chain has TRBV20-1 and TRBJ2-1, with 10 bases matching TRBD2. Looked up from germline, CDR1 is DFQATT and CDR2 is SNEGSKA (reference sequence). CDR3 length equals 14 residues. Unmatched junction bases numbered 8, after V lost 3 bases and J lost 9 bases. CDR3 in amino acids: CSASQAGGRSEQFF. Here the CDR3 DNA reads TGCAGTGCTAGTCAAGCGGGGGGGCGTAGTGAGCAGTTCTTC.

The chain has TRBV28 and TRBJ1-5; TRBD1 agrees at 7 bases. CDR1 is MDHEN, CDR2 SYDVKM, per germline. V gave up 5 bases and J gave up 4 bases; unmatched junction bases: 8. The CDR3 sequence is 15 residues long. CDR3 sequence: CASSGARGLNQPQHF. The CDR3 DNA follows: TGTGCCAGCAGTGGGGCGAGGGGGCTGAATCAGCCCCAGCATTTT.

The chain recombines TRBV5-5 with TRBJ1-5; D is possibly TRBD1 (5 bases). The germline V and J ends were trimmed by 0 bases and 5 bases, with 15 bases remaining between them. Germline CDR1 reads SGHKS; CDR2 reads YYEKEE (reference sequence). This CDR3 is built from 16 residues. CDR3 protein: CASSLVGRVDDQPQHF. Here the CDR3 DNA reads TGTGCCAGCAGCTTGGTTGGCAGGGTTGACGATCAGCCCCAGCATTTT.

The gene calls are TRBV3-1 (or the pseudogene TRBV3-2) and TRBJ2-2; D is unresolved. This CDR3 contains 14 residues. CDR1 is LGHDT and CDR2 is YNNKEL in the germline V gene (reference sequence). Trimming stripped 8 bases from V and 2 bases from J, with 12 bases between. CDR3: CASQFGLNTGELFF. CDR3 in DNA: TGTGCCAGCCAATTTGGCCTTAACACCGGGGAGCTGTTTTTT.

The J gene is TRBJ2-7, the V gene TRBV3-1 (or the pseudogene TRBV3-2); 7 bases align to TRBD1. Trimming at V came to 1 base and at J to 6 bases, leaving 12 bases not matched to a gene. The germline V gene encodes CDR1 LGHDT and CDR2 YNNKEL (reference sequence). There are 16 residues in the CDR3. The CDR3 sequence is CASSQGPGQWGREQYV. The CDR3 nucleotides are TGTGCCAGCAGCCAAGGCCCGGGACAGTGGGGACGCGAGCAGTACGTC.